This T cell receptor (beta chain) came from a study of T-cell memory formation after mild COVID-19. Study outcomes and limitations: Clones that contracted from day 15 to 85 were balanced CD4/CD8, while later expanders leaned CD4+. The study detected some responding clones in pre-infection memory, suggesting cross-reactive memory joined.

This clonotype was found many times. Its antigen is as yet unknown. Germline V gene data show CDR1 as LGHNT and CDR2 as FRNRAP. This CDR3 spans 13 amino acids. V lost 0 bases and J lost 4, with 5 bases in between. TCRdb reprocessed the 5' RACE reads via MiXCR and lists one record per CDR3 protein. This sample has 300,000 to 400,000 distinct CDR3 sequences, with approximately 14% found just once. The chain is built from TRBV12-5 and TRBJ2-3; D gene unclear. The sequence was obtained from a man younger than 30 who had mild COVID-19 (a few samples of this study predate the infection). Cell type and time point are not known. Sequenced input: PBMCs or a T cell subset sorted from them (not recorded which). The CDR3: CASGLVYADTQYF. Here the CDR3 DNA reads TGTGCTAGTGGTTTGGTTTATGCAGATACGCAGTATTTT.